These 11 T cell receptor beta chains were sequenced from one sample in a study of Ad26.COV2.S vaccination and SARS-CoV-2 variants. Sequenced by immunoSEQ multiplex PCR; TCRdb stores in-frame clones only, minus some. The table lists about 87,000 clones, more than 70% of them singletons. The input for sequencing was peripheral blood, taken after recovery from COVID-19. Receptors were obtained from a human donor who had recovered from COVID-19.

The chain is built from TRBV12-5 and TRBJ2-1; TRBD2 is a possible D gene (6 bases). The CDR3 runs to 15 residues. Trimming took 6 bases from V and 0 from J, leaving 12 bases between them. The germline V gene has CDR1 LGHNT and CDR2 FRNRAP. CDR3 coding DNA: TGTGCTAGTGGCCCCGGGAGAAACTCCTACAATGAGCAGTTCTTC. This gives the protein CASGPGRNSYNEQFF.

V is TRBV11-3 and J is TRBJ2-5; 8 nucleotides line up with TRBD2. CDR1 SGHNT and CDR2 YENEEA come from the germline V gene. J was trimmed by 4 bases and V by 0 bases; bases with no gene match: 4. The CDR3 has 15 residues. The CDR3: CASSLEAGVGETQYF. The CDR3 DNA reads as TGTGCCAGCAGCTTAGAAGCGGGAGTTGGAGAGACCCAGTACTTC.

This chain's CDR3 is CASSTTSGREFYEQYF. CDR3 in DNA: TGCGCCAGCAGCACAACTAGCGGGAGGGAGTTCTACGAGCAGTACTTC. This sequence joins TRBV4-1 and TRBJ2-7; 13 positions agree with TRBD2. The ends lost 5 bases at V and 3 bases at J; junction bases unmatched: 7. Germline V CDR1 and CDR2: MGHRA, YSYEKL. This CDR3 is built from 16 residues.

This chain uses TRBV5-1 with TRBJ2-2; 7 bases match TRBD1. This CDR3 spans 16 amino acids. Trimming cost V 5 bases and J 6 bases; bases outside gene matches: 13. Germline V CDR1 and CDR2: SGHRS, YFSETQ. In DNA form, the CDR3 reads TGCGCCAGCAGACTTGATCCGGGACAGCGTTCCGGGGAGCTGTTTTTT. Translation gives CASRLDPGQRSGELFF.

The chain joins TRBV24-1 to TRBJ1-5; TRBD1 might be the D (5 bases). Germline lookup yields CDR1 KGHDR and CDR2 SFDVKD. The CDR3 totals 16 residues. The V end lost 4 bases, the J end lost 3 bases, and 15 bases lay between the germline ends. The CDR3 here is CATSDLSTGLNQPQHF. CDR3 DNA sequence: TGTGCCACCAGTGACCTGAGTACAGGACTCAATCAGCCCCAGCATTTT.

The gene calls are TRBV9 and TRBJ1-2; weak D call: TRBD1 (5 bases). The CDR3 is 13 residues long. The V end was cut by 0 bases, the J end by 4 bases, with 7 bases between. The germline gives CDR1 SGDLS, CDR2 YYNGEE. This CDR3 is CASSVDGAYGYTF. CDR3 bases: TGTGCCAGCAGCGTAGACGGGGCCTATGGCTACACCTTC.

The CDR3 DNA reads TGTGCCAGCAGCCTAGAAGGACGGTTGAACACTGAAGCTTTCTTT. Protein: CASSLEGRLNTEAFF. V gene TRBV4-2 combines with J gene TRBJ1-1; D remains ambiguous. This CDR3 spans 15 amino acids. V lost 4 bases, J lost 0 bases, and 12 bases lay in between. Germline V CDR1 and CDR2: LGHNA, YNFKEQ.

There are a few counts of this clone. This chain joins TRBV5-8 and TRBJ1-2; D is uncertain. Germline CDR1 is SGHTS and CDR2 is YDEGEE. The CDR3 extends over 13 amino acids. V gave up 1 base and J gave up 5 bases, with 9 bases separating them. Here the CDR3 DNA reads TGTGCCAGCAGCTTGTCACCTAGATATGGCTACACCTTC. This encodes CASSLSPRYGYTF.

The chain carries TRBV7-3 and TRBJ2-2; tentative D call: TRBD1 (7 bases). This CDR3 spans 17 amino acids. The germline V gene has CDR1 SGHTA and CDR2 FQGTGA. Between the trimmed V and J ends, which lost 4 bases and 4 bases, there was a span of 19 bases. The CDR3 reads CASSSGQADGGTGELFF. The CDR3 coding sequence is TGTGCCAGCAGCTCCGGACAGGCCGACGGGGGCACCGGGGAGCTGTTTTTT.

This sequence joins TRBV21-1 and TRBJ2-7; TRBD1 reflects the table's D call only, with no check against the DNA. TRBV21-1 constitutes a pseudogene. This CDR3 is built from 15 residues. CDR3 loop: CASRHYRGGSYEQYF. DNA of the CDR3: TGTGCCAGCAGGCATTACAGGGGAGGCTCCTACGAGCAGTACTTC.

In DNA form, the CDR3 reads TGTGCCAGCAGTTGGGGACAGGGATCCAATCAGCCCCAGCATTTT. Translating gives CASSWGQGSNQPQHF. This rearrangement joins TRBV2 to TRBJ1-5, with TRBD1 matching 9 bases. The V gene end was trimmed by 5 bases and the J gene end by 3 bases; junction bases not matched to a gene: 5. CDR1 is SNHLY and CDR2 is FYNNEI in the germline V gene. This CDR3 contains 15 residues.